The rows below give T cell receptor beta chains drawn from one sample of a study of shared clonotypes between healthy human individuals. Measured with immunoSEQ multiplex PCR; TCRdb has only the in-frame clones, and not every one. Of hundreds of thousands of clones detected, just over 75% appear once; the ten largest clones hold about 12%. Sequenced material: PBMCs. These receptors were taken from a woman aged 40 to 55 in good health. Some clones in this sample may be carry-over from other donors' samples. Both conserved end residues are part of each CDR3. Each record gives: V gene, clone size, J gene, D gene, CDR3 DNA, CDR3 protein. The D gene is left open where the match is weak. For some rows the clone size is stated as once, few or many, or as a class when expanded; others skip it.

TRBV9,few,TRBJ2-3,TRBD1,TGTGCCAGCAGCGTAGAAGGGACAGGGGGCAGGGATACGCAGTATTTT,CASSVEGTGGRDTQYF
TRBV5-4,.,TRBJ2-1,TRBD2,TGTGCCAGCAGCCCGACTAGCGGGAGCTCCTACAATGAGCAGTTCTTC,CASSPTSGSSYNEQFF
TRBV19,.,TRBJ2-7,.,TGTGCCAGTAGTATCGGAGCGCGACGCTACGAGCAGTACTTC,CASSIGARRYEQYF
TRBV5-8,.,TRBJ2-7,TRBD2,TGTGCCAGCAGCTTTCGGACTAGCCCCTACGAGCAGTACTTC,CASSFRTSPYEQYF
TRBV29-1,.,TRBJ2-7,.,TGCAGCGCCGGGACGGGACCCTACGAGCAGTACTTC,CSAGTGPYEQYF
TRBV7-2,many,TRBJ2-3,.,TGTGCCAGCAGCTCAGCCGCAGATACGCAGTATTTT,CASSSAADTQYF
TRBV5-1,.,TRBJ2-1,.,TGCGCCAGCAGCACCTGGAGCGCCGACAATGAGCAGTTCTTC,CASSTWSADNEQFF
TRBV27,.,TRBJ2-1,.,TGTGCCAGCAGTTTATTGGGCGGGTCTTACAATGAGCAGTTCTTC,CASSLLGGSYNEQFF
TRBV28,.,TRBJ1-2,.,TGTGCCAGCAGTTTACCGGACGGACTCTATGGCTACACCTTC,CASSLPDGLYGYTF
TRBV7-6,.,TRBJ2-1,.,TGTGCCAGCGCTACCCTAGGGGGAGGGAAGGATGAGCAGTTCTTC,CASATLGGGKDEQFF
TRBV5-5,once,TRBJ2-5,TRBD1,TGTGCCAGCAGCTTGGGACAGGGGGATCGAGAGACCCAGTACTTC,CASSLGQGDRETQYF
TRBV30,.,TRBJ2-5,TRBD2,TGTGCCTGGAGTGTCGGCGGGGTACTAGCGGGAGGCCAAGAGACCCAGTACTTC,CAWSVGGVLAGGQETQYF
TRBV5-1,.,TRBJ2-7,TRBD1,TGCGCCAGCAGCTCACAGGGGGGAGGCTACGAGCAGTACTTC,CASSSQGGGYEQYF
TRBV2,.,TRBJ2-5,TRBD2,TGTGCCAGCAGCCGACTAGCCCGAAACCAAGAGACCCAGTACTTC,CASSRLARNQETQYF
TRBV28,.,TRBJ1-4,TRBD1,TGTGCCAGCAGTTCGACAGGGGACCTAGCCGATGAAAAACTGTTTTTT,CASSSTGDLADEKLFF
TRBV6-5,.,TRBJ2-1,TRBD2,TGTGCCAGCAGTTCCGCCAGCGGGGTAGTCAATGAGCAGTTCTTC,CASSSASGVVNEQFF
TRBV6-5,.,TRBJ1-4,.,TGTGCCAGCAGCCGCTCCAGGGCAAGCCGGGAAAAACTGTTTTTT,CASSRSRASREKLFF
TRBV18,.,TRBJ1-2,.,TGTGCCAGCTCTCAAAACGGCGGGGGGTTGACTAACTATGGCTACACCTTC,CASSQNGGGLTNYGYTF
TRBV4-1,.,TRBJ1-4,.,TGCGCCAGCAGCCAAGACAGGCGTCTTTGGGAAAAACTGTTTTTT,CASSQDRRLWEKLFF
TRBV7-2,.,TRBJ2-2,TRBD2,TGTGCCAGCAGGTCACCGGGACTATCCCCCGGGGAGCTGTTTTTT,CASRSPGLSPGELFF
TRBV7-8,.,TRBJ2-3,.,TGTGCCAGCAGCCTATTAGATACGCAGTATTTT,CASSLLDTQYF
TRBV29-1,.,TRBJ2-3,TRBD2,TGCAGCGTTGCCCTAGCGGGAACAGATACGCAGTATTTT,CSVALAGTDTQYF
TRBV11-2,.,TRBJ2-1,.,TGTGCAAGCAGCTTAGTCCACAATGAGCAGTTCTTC,CASSLVHNEQFF
TRBV28,.,TRBJ2-7,.,TGTGCCAGCAGCCTGCTCTACAAGCAGTACTTC,CASSLLYKQYF
TRBV6-1,.,TRBJ2-3,.,TGCGCCAGCAGTGAGAAGTTTGCAGATACGCAGTATTTT,CASSEKFADTQYF
TRBV4-3,.,TRBJ1-1,.,TGCGCCAGCAGCCAAGACCCCAACACTGAAGCTTTCTTT,CASSQDPNTEAFF
TRBV11-1,.,TRBJ2-5,TRBD1,TGTGCCAGCAGCCCGGGACAGGGGGCAGAGACCCAGTACTTC,CASSPGQGAETQYF
TRBV4-2,.,TRBJ2-4,.,TGTGCCAGCAGCCAAGGGTACATTCAGTACTTC,CASSQGYIQYF
TRBV7-9,.,TRBJ2-5,.,TGTGCCAGCAGCTTACTAGGTCAAGAGACCCAGTACTTC,CASSLLGQETQYF
TRBV5-1,.,TRBJ2-7,.,TGCGCCAGCCGCCCGGGGGGCACAGGGTTGTACGAGCAGTACTTC,CASRPGGTGLYEQYF
TRBV28,.,TRBJ1-1,TRBD1,TGTGCCAGCAGGGACAGGGTCACTGAAGCTTTCTTT,CASRDRVTEAFF
TRBV19,.,TRBJ2-7,.,TGTGCCAGTAGTCCAGTGGCGGGCCTAACCTACGAGCAGTACTTC,CASSPVAGLTYEQYF
TRBV27,few,TRBJ2-1,TRBD2,TGTGCCAGCAGTTTAAGGAGTCTAGCGGGAGGTAATGAGCAGTTCTTC,CASSLRSLAGGNEQFF
TRBV15,few,TRBJ2-1,TRBD2,TGTGCCACCAGCAGAGATAGTTTGACTAGCGGGAGTCGGCATGAGCAGTTCTTC,CATSRDSLTSGSRHEQFF